One and the same sample provided the 21 T cell receptor beta chains below, sequenced in a study of blood T cell dynamics during melanoma immunotherapy. Time point of the sample: week 3, after first cycle of checkpoint inhibitor. The protocol was immunoSEQ multiplex PCR, while the TCRdb copy is restricted to in-frame clones and leaves out a portion. The sample contains about 19,000 clones, roughly nine tenths of which appear only once. The sample consisted of blood, taken from a patient treated with checkpoint blockade. All receptors derive from a human donor with melanoma.

This chain joins TRBV5-1 and TRBJ2-3; D is undetermined. Trimming pared 4 bases from V and 3 bases from J, leaving 9 bases between. The CDR3 sequence is 13 residues long. Germline assignment: CDR1 SGHRS and CDR2 YFSETQ. CDR3 coding DNA: TGCGCCAGCAGCGACATCCGGACAGATACGCAGTATTTT. Translation gives CASSDIRTDTQYF. The whole variable domain, filled in from reference TRBV5-1 and TRBJ2-3, reads KAGVTQTPRYLIKTRGQQVTLSCSPISGHRSVSWYQQTPGQGLQFLFEYFSETQRNKGNFPGRFSGRQFSNSRSEMNVSTLELGDSALYLCASSDIRTDTQYFGPGTRLTVL.

The chain is built from TRBV9 and TRBJ2-1; possible D gene TRBD2, 7 bases. The V end was cut by 4 bases, the J end by 7 bases, with 27 bases between. The CDR3 consists of 18 residues. Germline CDR1 reads SGDLS; CDR2 reads YYNGEE. The DNA for the CDR3 is TGTGCCAGCAGCTCGAGGCCGGGGGAGGGGGAAGGTGTTAATGAGCAGTTCTTC. Its translation: CASSSRPGEGEGVNEQFF.

The V and J genes are TRBV19 and TRBJ1-2; a weak D match, TRBD1 (5 bases). V shed 3 bases and J shed 13 bases, with 18 bases lying between them. The CDR3 totals 13 residues. CDR1 and CDR2 from the germline V gene are LNHDA and SQIVND (reference sequence). The chain's CDR3 is CASSIQTEYDCTF. The CDR3 DNA reads as TGTGCCAGTAGTATCCAGACAGAATACGACTGCACCTTC.

The chain employs TRBV7-2 and TRBJ2-1; the match to TRBD2 covers 12 bases. Germline V CDR1 and CDR2: SGHTA, FQGNSA. V shed 5 bases, J shed 9 bases, and the junction held 11 bases outside the gene matches. The CDR3 runs 16 residues. CDR3 sequence (DNA): TGTGCCAGCAGCACCCAGACTAGCGGGAGTTATGGTGAGCAGTTCTTC. Amino acids: CASSTQTSGSYGEQFF.

V and J are TRBV10-3 and TRBJ2-7, with 10 nucleotides matching TRBD1. With 4 bases clipped from V and 3 bases from J, the junction kept 6 bases outside the gene matches. The CDR3 has 15 residues. Per the germline V gene, CDR1 is ENHRY and CDR2 is SYGVKD. The DNA of the CDR3 is TGTGCCATCAGTGGAATTGGGACAGGGGTCTACGAGCAGTACTTC. Its protein is CAISGIGTGVYEQYF.

The V call is TRBV27, the J call TRBJ2-1, with D possibly called TRBD1 or TRBD2 (5 bases each). This CDR3 is built from 14 residues. V lost 5 bases, J lost 10 bases, and 18 bases lay in between. Per the germline V gene, CDR1 is MNHEY and CDR2 is SMNVEV (reference sequence). CDR3 coding DNA: TGTGCCAGCAGTGCCGGGACCCCCCGTGGGGAGCAGTTCTTC. Translated, it gives CASSAGTPRGEQFF.

The CDR3 DNA reads as TGTGCCTGGGGACTAGCGGGAAGCGAGCAGTACTTC. It specifies CAWGLAGSEQYF. V is TRBV30 and J is TRBJ2-7, with 12 bases that match TRBD2. The CDR3 runs 12 residues. Germline lookup yields CDR1 GTSNPN and CDR2 SVGIG (reference sequence). The V and J ends lost 5 bases and 6 bases, in that order; junction bases with no gene match: 2.

Written as DNA, the CDR3 is TGTGCCAGCAGTTTGTTAGCCTACGAGCAGTACTTC. Protein sequence: CASSLLAYEQYF. The V and J genes are TRBV28 and TRBJ2-7, with no clear D. Germline-derived CDR1 and CDR2 are MDHEN and SYDVKM. The V and J ends lost 3 bases and 2 bases respectively, with 5 bases between them. The CDR3 contains 12 residues.

This clone was recorded once. The V call is TRBV7-8, the J call TRBJ2-5, with 11 bases matching TRBD2. CDR3 size: 14 residues. CDR1 is SGHVS and CDR2 is FQNEAQ in the germline V gene. Germline trimming cut 5 bases from V and 4 bases from J; bases unmatched to any gene: 3. CDR3 region: CASSLTSGRETQYF. The CDR3 nucleotides are TGTGCCAGCAGCCTTACTAGCGGGAGAGAGACCCAGTACTTC.

This chain connects TRBV4-2 to TRBJ1-5; TRBD1 matches 7 bases. The CDR3 covers 16 residues. V shed 0 bases and J 4 bases; nucleotides not matched to a gene: 6. Germline V CDR1 and CDR2: LGHNA, YNFKEQ. The DNA for the CDR3 is TGTGCCAGCAGCCAAGATGGGAGACAGGGAAATCAGCCCCAGCATTTT. It encodes CASSQDGRQGNQPQHF.

V is TRBV5-1 and J is TRBJ1-1, with D possibly matching TRBD1 (6 bases). The CDR3 is made up of 14 amino acids. The V gene lost 4 bases and the J gene lost 7 bases, with 17 bases spanning the gap. The germline CDR1 and CDR2 sequences are SGHRS and YFSETQ. The CDR3 reads CASSLTGLKIEAFF. The CDR3 region has the DNA TGCGCCAGCAGCCTGACAGGCCTGAAGATTGAAGCTTTCTTT. Supplemented by reference TRBV5-1 and TRBJ1-1, the full variable domain reads KAGVTQTPRYLIKTRGQQVTLSCSPISGHRSVSWYQQTPGQGLQFLFEYFSETQRNKGNFPGRFSGRQFSNSRSEMNVSTLELGDSALYLCASSLTGLKIEAFFGQGTRLTVV.

The chain uses TRBV28 and TRBJ1-6; 9 bases line up with TRBD1. Losses at the gene ends were 1 base for V and 6 bases for J; bases not matched to a gene: 7. CDR3 length equals 17 residues. Germline assignment: CDR1 MDHEN and CDR2 SYDVKM. The CDR3 loop is CASSLFLRDRANSPLHF. The CDR3 region has the DNA TGTGCCAGCAGTTTATTCCTTCGGGACAGGGCTAATTCACCCCTCCACTTT.

The chain recombines TRBV5-6 with TRBJ1-1; no definite D call. The CDR3 sequence is 12 residues long. V dropped 5 bases and J dropped 0 bases, with 5 bases sitting between them. Per the germline V gene, CDR1 is SGHDT and CDR2 is YYEEEE. CDR3 residues: CASSQMNTEAFF. The DNA of the CDR3 is TGTGCCAGCAGTCAGATGAACACTGAAGCTTTCTTT.

This rearrangement joins TRBV7-9 to TRBJ1-1, with D uncertain. V lost 7 bases and J 3 bases, leaving 12 bases between the germline ends. CDR3 length: 13 amino acids. Germline V lookup: CDR1 SEHNR, CDR2 FQNEAQ (reference sequence). The CDR3 region is CASKYGVDTEAFF. In nucleotides, the CDR3 is TGTGCCAGCAAGTACGGGGTGGACACTGAAGCTTTCTTT.

CDR3 loop: CASSLSRTSGMGGTGELFF. DNA for the CDR3: TGTGCCAGCAGCTTAAGCCGGACTAGCGGTATGGGTGGCACCGGGGAGCTGTTTTTT. This rearrangement joins TRBV7-9 to TRBJ2-2; 10 bases match TRBD2. The CDR3 totals 19 residues. The junction had 13 bases not matched to a gene; V was cut back by 2 bases and J by 4 bases. Germline loops: CDR1 SEHNR, CDR2 FQNEAQ (reference sequence).

The gene calls are TRBV2 and TRBJ1-5; unclear D gene. Germline values: CDR1 SNHLY, CDR2 FYNNEI. V lost 3 bases and J lost 0, with 12 bases in between. CDR3 size: 16 residues. For the CDR3, the DNA is TGTGCCAGCAGTGAGAGTTTAGGTTTTAGCAATCAGCCCCAGCATTTT. Its protein product is CASSESLGFSNQPQHF.

V gene TRBV10-3 combines with J gene TRBJ2-1; D call uncertain. Trimming left V 10 bases short and J 5 bases short, with 12 bases between. Germline CDR1 reads ENHRY; CDR2 reads SYGVKD. CDR3 length: 12 residues. DNA for the CDR3: TGTGCCACCACCGGATGGAACAATGAGCAGTTCTTC. This encodes CATTGWNNEQFF.

The chain recombines TRBV5-1 with TRBJ2-5; 9 nucleotides align to TRBD2. This CDR3 contains 15 residues. Germline values: CDR1 SGHRS, CDR2 YFSETQ. V was clipped by 0 bases and J by 3 bases; unmatched bases: 3. The CDR3 sequence is CASSLVSSGKETQYF. The CDR3 nucleotides read TGCGCCAGCAGCTTGGTGTCTAGCGGGAAAGAGACCCAGTACTTC. The complete variable domain, with remaining parts taken from reference TRBV5-1 and TRBJ2-5, reads KAGVTQTPRYLIKTRGQQVTLSCSPISGHRSVSWYQQTPGQGLQFLFEYFSETQRNKGNFPGRFSGRQFSNSRSEMNVSTLELGDSALYLCASSLVSSGKETQYFGPGTRLLVL.

This chain joins TRBV19 and TRBJ2-3; D is unclear. The V and J ends lost 6 bases and 2 bases respectively, with 6 bases between them. The CDR3 length is 12 residues. Germline CDR1 reads LNHDA; CDR2 reads SQIVND (reference sequence). This chain's CDR3 is CASRVDTDTQYF. CDR3 in DNA: TGTGCCAGTAGGGTGGACACAGATACGCAGTATTTT.

J is TRBJ2-5 and V is TRBV7-2, with 8 bases fitting TRBD2. J was trimmed by 5 bases and V by 4 bases; bases with no gene match: 9. This CDR3 has 15 residues. The germline V gene has CDR1 SGHTA and CDR2 FQGNSA. CDR3 sequence: CASSSAGVAPETQYF. In DNA form, the CDR3 reads TGTGCCAGCAGCTCAGCGGGAGTAGCTCCCGAGACCCAGTACTTC.

In its sample, this clone was seen a few times. The genes are TRBV29-1 and TRBJ2-2; 8 bases fit TRBD1. V shed 3 bases, J shed 0 bases, and the junction held 6 bases outside the gene matches. Germline CDR1 reads SQVTM; CDR2 reads ANQGSEA. The CDR3 runs 16 residues. The CDR3 sequence: CSVDRLTGANTGELFF. The CDR3 DNA follows: TGCAGCGTTGATCGTTTGACAGGGGCGAACACCGGGGAGCTGTTTTTT.